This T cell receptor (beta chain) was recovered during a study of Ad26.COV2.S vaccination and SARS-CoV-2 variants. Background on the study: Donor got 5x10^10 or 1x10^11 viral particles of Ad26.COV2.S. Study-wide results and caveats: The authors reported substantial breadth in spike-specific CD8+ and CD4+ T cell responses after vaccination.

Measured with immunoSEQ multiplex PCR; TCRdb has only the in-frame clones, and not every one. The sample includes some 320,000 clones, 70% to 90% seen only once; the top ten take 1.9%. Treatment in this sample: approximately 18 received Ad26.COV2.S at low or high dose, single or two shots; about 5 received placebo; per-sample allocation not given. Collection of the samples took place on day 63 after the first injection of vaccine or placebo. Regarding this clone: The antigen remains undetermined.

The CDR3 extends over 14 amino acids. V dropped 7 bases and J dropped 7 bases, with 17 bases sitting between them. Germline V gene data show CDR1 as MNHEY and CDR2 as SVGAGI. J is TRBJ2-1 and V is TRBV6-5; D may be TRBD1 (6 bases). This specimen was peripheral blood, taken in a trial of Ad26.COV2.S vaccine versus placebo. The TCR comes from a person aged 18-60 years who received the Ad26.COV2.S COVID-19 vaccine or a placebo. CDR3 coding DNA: TGTGCCAGCACCAGCCTAGCAGGGGTTAATGAGCAGTTCTTC. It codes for CASTSLAGVNEQFF.